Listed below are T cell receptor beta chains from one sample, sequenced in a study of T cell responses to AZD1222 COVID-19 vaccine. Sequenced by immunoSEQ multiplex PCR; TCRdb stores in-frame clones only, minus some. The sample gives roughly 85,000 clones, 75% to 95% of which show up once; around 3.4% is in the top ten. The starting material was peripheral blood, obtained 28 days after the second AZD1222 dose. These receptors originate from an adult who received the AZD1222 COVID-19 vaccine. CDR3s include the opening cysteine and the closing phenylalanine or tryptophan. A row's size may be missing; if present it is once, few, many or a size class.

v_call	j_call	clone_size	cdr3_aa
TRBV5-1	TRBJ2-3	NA	CASTPGLGTDTQYF
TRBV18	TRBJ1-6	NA	CASSPNTGNSPLHF
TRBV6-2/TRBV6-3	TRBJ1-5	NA	CASSDYQWDRDNQPQHF
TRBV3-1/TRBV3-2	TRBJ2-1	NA	CASSQASGGDFEQFF
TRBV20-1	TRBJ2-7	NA	CSASGDEQYF
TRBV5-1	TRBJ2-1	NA	CASSSSGTLLANEQFF
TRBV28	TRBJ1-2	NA	CASSQGRQHYGYTF
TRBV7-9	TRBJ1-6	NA	CASSLGPSSYNSPLHF
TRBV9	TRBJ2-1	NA	CASSGGYGSYNEQFF
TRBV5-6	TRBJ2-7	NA	CASSLPGLPITYEQYF
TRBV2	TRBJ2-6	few	CASSEESGANVLTF
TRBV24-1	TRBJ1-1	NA	CATSDSGGSPEAFF
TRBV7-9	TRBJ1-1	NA	CASSLVGRATEAFF
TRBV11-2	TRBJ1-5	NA	CASSSQGPDQPQHF
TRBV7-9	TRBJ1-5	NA	CASSLVGGGQPQHF
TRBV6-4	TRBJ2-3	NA	CASSEGGSPDTQYF
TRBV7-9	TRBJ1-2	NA	CASSLAGIGDGYTF
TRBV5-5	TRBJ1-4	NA	CASTVTVSRGNEKLFF
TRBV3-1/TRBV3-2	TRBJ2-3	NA	CASSRRGGLLADTQYF
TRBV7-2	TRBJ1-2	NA	CASSPLDSAYGYTF
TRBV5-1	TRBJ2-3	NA	CASSLTGGRTDTQYF
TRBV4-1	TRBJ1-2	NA	CASSPGTGALLYGYTF
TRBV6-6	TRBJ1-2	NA	CASSYYGGGNGYTF
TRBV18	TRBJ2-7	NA	CASSPDRRPYEQYF
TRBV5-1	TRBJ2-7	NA	CASSLQQGPYEQYF
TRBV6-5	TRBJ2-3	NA	CASRKDSTDTQYF
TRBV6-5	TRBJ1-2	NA	CASRTGQGGNYGYTF
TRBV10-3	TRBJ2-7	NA	CAISSGGLEQYF
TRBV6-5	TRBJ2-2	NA	CASSPGEAGELFF
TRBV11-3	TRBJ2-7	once	CASSPKFGEQYF
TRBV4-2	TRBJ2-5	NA	CASSPGGETQYF
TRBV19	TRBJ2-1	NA	CASRAQDIGSINEQFF
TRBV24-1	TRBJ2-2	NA	CATRGQGDTGELFF
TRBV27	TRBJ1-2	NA	CASSLMQGGGYGYTF
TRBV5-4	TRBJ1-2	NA	CASSLDSGYGYTF
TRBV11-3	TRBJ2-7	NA	CASSLGLGTYEQYF
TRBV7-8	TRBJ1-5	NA	CASSPTAAQPQHF
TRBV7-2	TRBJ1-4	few	CASSFKARWTNEKLFF
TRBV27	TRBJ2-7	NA	CASSSGTVIYEQYF
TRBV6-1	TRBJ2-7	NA	CASSDMQGIYEQYF
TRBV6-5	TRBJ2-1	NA	CASSYSSLEQFF
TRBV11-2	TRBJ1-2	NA	CASSLDRVNYGYTF
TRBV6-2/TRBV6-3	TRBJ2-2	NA	CASSLHLRGQGAVTGELFF
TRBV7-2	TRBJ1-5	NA	CASSLTPDRQPQHF
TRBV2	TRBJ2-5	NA	CASRGIRAETQYF
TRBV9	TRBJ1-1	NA	CASSGGFNNRGYAEAFF
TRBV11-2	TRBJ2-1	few	CASSLSPPAYNEQFF
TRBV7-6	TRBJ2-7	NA	CASSSGTGEEWYF
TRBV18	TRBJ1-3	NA	CASSPRQGPGNTIYF
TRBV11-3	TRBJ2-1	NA	CASSPGGTGNNEQFF
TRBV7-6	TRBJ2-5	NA	CASSPGLAGARQETQYF
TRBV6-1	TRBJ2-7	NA	CASSEGTGAGEQYF
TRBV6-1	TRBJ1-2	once	CASSETGTNLYGYTF
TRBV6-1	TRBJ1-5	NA	CASSEIPSGQPQHF